These 20 T cell receptor beta chains originate from one sample sequenced in a study of graft-versus-host responses after intestinal transplantation. Sequenced by immunoSEQ multiplex PCR; TCRdb stores in-frame clones only, minus some. The sample lists 5,200 or so clones, approximately 70% occurring once. The starting material was PBMCs, obtained 300 to 340 days after intestinal transplant. The receptors were sampled from a human patient who received an intestinal transplant, so some T cells may come from the graft donor.

V gene TRBV19 combines with J gene TRBJ1-3, with D unresolved. Trimming shortened V by 8 bases and J by 0 bases, and 17 bases separated the two germline ends. Germline lookup yields CDR1 LNHDA and CDR2 SQIVND (reference sequence). This CDR3 has 16 residues. DNA for the CDR3: TGTGCCAGTGGGCTGAGCCGGGCCAGCTCTGGAAACACCATATATTTT. The encoded protein is CASGLSRASSGNTIYF.

The chain recombines TRBV11-3 with TRBJ2-7, with D maybe TRBD1 (6 bases). V was clipped by 7 bases and J by 3 bases, with 22 bases between them. The length of the CDR3 is 16 residues. Germline assignment: CDR1 SGHNT and CDR2 YENEEA. The CDR3, as DNA: TGTGCCAGCACCTTGGGGGCACATTCAGGGGACTACGAGCAGTACTTC. Translation gives CASTLGAHSGDYEQYF.

V is TRBV7-8 and J is TRBJ1-1, with 8 bases aligning to TRBD1. The germline CDR1 and CDR2 sequences are SGHVS and FQNEAQ. The J segment lost 0 bases and the V segment lost 1 base, leaving 19 bases of the junction unmatched. The CDR3 is made up of 21 amino acids. CDR3 DNA: TGTGCCAGCAGCTTAGATGAGGAGGGCGGGACAGGTAGCAAAATGAACACTGAAGCTTTCTTT. Its protein is CASSLDEEGGTGSKMNTEAFF.

CDR3 DNA: TGTGCCTGGAGCCCCGGAATCGCCTCCTATGGCTACACCTTC. This gives the protein CAWSPGIASYGYTF. The V gene is TRBV30, the J gene TRBJ1-2; no firm D call. CDR1 is GTSNPN and CDR2 is SVGIG in the germline V gene (reference sequence). V lost 3 bases and J lost 4, with 15 bases in between. This CDR3 comprises 14 residues.

The rearrangement links TRBV29-1 to TRBJ2-2, with no clear D. This CDR3 has 14 residues. V was pared by 4 bases and J by 0 bases, with 9 bases between. Germline V gives CDR1 SQVTM, CDR2 ANQGSEA. In DNA, the CDR3 is TGCAGCGTTGCTACTACTTCGAACACCGGGGAGCTGTTTTTT. It codes for CSVATTSNTGELFF.

The rearrangement links TRBV6-6 to TRBJ2-7; 7 bases are shared with TRBD2. CDR3 length: 14 residues. The ends lost 5 bases at V and 2 bases at J; junction bases unmatched: 6. CDR1 is MNHNY, CDR2 SVGAGI, per germline (reference sequence). The CDR3: CASSLGGNPYEQYF. The CDR3, as DNA: TGTGCCAGCAGTCTCGGGGGGAACCCCTACGAGCAGTACTTC.

V is TRBV6-9 and J is TRBJ1-1; D is possibly TRBD1 (6 bases). Germline CDR1 is MNHGY and CDR2 is SVAAGI. The CDR3 spans 13 residues. V was pared by 4 bases and J by 7 bases, with 13 bases between. The CDR3 sequence: CASSSGQYLEAFF. The CDR3 DNA reads as TGTGCCAGCAGTTCGGGACAATATCTTGAAGCTTTCTTT.

The rearrangement uses TRBV5-1 and TRBJ2-5, with unresolved D. The V end was cut by 1 base, the J end by 4 bases, with 8 bases between. Germline V lookup: CDR1 SGHRS, CDR2 YFSETQ. This CDR3 spans 13 amino acids. As DNA, the CDR3 is TGCGCCAGCAGCTTGACCCCGGGAGAGACCCAGTACTTC. Translated: CASSLTPGETQYF.

This chain links TRBV5-1 with TRBJ2-7, with D tentatively TRBD2 (6 bases). V lost 4 bases and J lost 0, with 11 bases in between. In germline, CDR1 is SGHRS, CDR2 YFSETQ. The CDR3 consists of 14 residues. CDR3 nucleotides: TGCGCCAGCAGCGAAGCGGGCGTCTCCTACGAGCAGTACTTC. Translating it yields CASSEAGVSYEQYF.

This chain's CDR3 is CASSEADSSYEQYF. The CDR3 DNA is TGTGCCAGCAGTGAAGCGGACAGCTCCTACGAGCAGTACTTC. The chain carries TRBV6-1 and TRBJ2-7, with D possibly being TRBD1 (6 bases). Trimming pared 0 bases from V and 0 bases from J, leaving 6 bases between. This CDR3 has 14 amino acids. In germline, CDR1 is MNHNS, CDR2 SASEGT.

This clone has just one count. The V call is TRBV7-2, the J call TRBJ1-1, with D possibly matching TRBD1 (5 bases). V was shortened by 0 bases and J by 0 bases, with 11 bases between the two germline ends. CDR3 length: 16 amino acids. Germline-derived CDR1 and CDR2 are SGHTA and FQGNSA. DNA of the CDR3: TGTGCCAGCAGCTTAGCGGGGGGTACCATGAACACTGAAGCTTTCTTT. Translating gives CASSLAGGTMNTEAFF.

The chain joins TRBV4-3 to TRBJ2-3; D might be TRBD1 or TRBD2, each matching 5 bases. The CDR3 is 17 amino acids. Trimming removed 0 bases at V and 1 base at J, with 14 bases between. Germline CDR1 LGHNA, CDR2 YSLEER. The CDR3 loop reads CASSQDRGDLRTDTQYF. CDR3 nucleotides: TGCGCCAGCAGCCAAGATAGAGGGGACCTTCGCACAGATACGCAGTATTTT.

The chain combines TRBV6-7 with TRBJ1-5, with 10 bases matching TRBD1. TRBV6-7 is filed as an ORF, its function uncertain. This CDR3 has 15 residues. V was clipped by 5 bases and J by 7 bases; unmatched bases: 8. The CDR3 loop reads CASSSRDRGGQPQHF. In DNA, the CDR3 is TGTGCCAGCAGTAGCCGGGACAGGGGAGGACAGCCCCAGCATTTT.

The V and J genes are TRBV25-1 and TRBJ1-1, with D possibly being TRBD1 (5 bases). This CDR3 spans 15 amino acids. Germline V gives CDR1 MGHDK, CDR2 SYGVNS. Between the trimmed V and J ends, which lost 3 bases and 8 bases, there was a span of 19 bases. The CDR3 DNA reads as TGTGCCAGCAGTGACGACAGTACGAGGGTAGGCGAAGCTTTCTTT. Protein: CASSDDSTRVGEAFF. The complete variable domain, with remaining parts taken from reference TRBV25-1 and TRBJ1-1, reads EADIYQTPRYLVIGTGKKITLECSQTMGHDKMYWYQQDPGMELHLIHYSYGVNSTEKGDLSSESTVSRIRTEHFPLTLESARPSHTSQYLCASSDDSTRVGEAFFGQGTRLTVV.

This clone was picked up a small number of times. The V gene is TRBV25-1, the J gene TRBJ1-4; D is ambiguous. With 2 bases removed from V and 6 bases from J, the gap between germline ends came to 19 bases. CDR1 is MGHDK and CDR2 is SYGVNS in the germline V gene. This CDR3 is 17 amino acids long. Here the CDR3 reads CASSEPLGSSLYEKLFF. The CDR3 nucleotides read TGTGCCAGCAGTGAACCCCTCGGGTCTTCCCTCTATGAAAAACTGTTTTTT.

The gene calls are TRBV6-6 and TRBJ2-1; 7 positions match TRBD1. The CDR3 runs to 12 residues. The ends lost 6 bases at V and 15 bases at J; junction bases unmatched: 11. The germline V gene has CDR1 MNHNY and CDR2 SVGAGI (reference sequence). CDR3: CASSAGTEDPFF. For the CDR3, the DNA is TGTGCCAGCAGCGCAGGGACAGAAGATCCGTTCTTC.

This clone was detected only once. The chain links TRBV6-4 to TRBJ2-6; D unresolved. Per germline, CDR1 MRHNA and CDR2 SNTAGT. Trimming took 1 base from V and 0 from J, leaving 4 bases between them. This CDR3 contains 15 residues. CDR3: CASSDYSSGANVLTF. The CDR3 nucleotides read TGTGCCAGCAGTGACTATAGCTCTGGGGCCAACGTCCTGACTTTC.

This clone was seen more than once but under ten times. The chain is built from TRBV2 and TRBJ2-7, with TRBD2 matching over 7 bases. Germline V gene lookup returns CDR1 SNHLY and CDR2 FYNNEI. The CDR3 contains 16 residues. The V gene end was trimmed by 3 bases and the J gene end by 4 bases; junction bases not matched to a gene: 12. This CDR3 reads CASSEGGVGVGYEQYF. CDR3 nucleotide sequence: TGTGCCAGCAGTGAGGGGGGGGTCGGTGTCGGGTACGAGCAGTACTTC.

Details on this clone: The conserved phenylalanine or tryptophan normally closing the CDR3 is absent here, so this likely arose from a read error. DNA of the CDR3: TGTGCCAGCAGCTTAAAAACTACGAACACTGAAGCTTTCCTT. Amino acid sequence: CASSLKTTNTEAFL. The gene calls are TRBV5-6 and TRBJ1-1; D is undetermined. The CDR3 loop spans 14 amino acids. Deletions cut 2 bases from V and 1 base from J, with 9 bases between. Looked up from germline, CDR1 is SGHDT and CDR2 is YYEEEE.

In its sample, this clone was seen a few times. V and J are TRBV2 and TRBJ1-4; 10 bases are a match to TRBD1. V was clipped by 6 bases and J by 7 bases; unmatched bases: 2. Germline-derived CDR1 and CDR2 are SNHLY and FYNNEI. This CDR3 is 13 amino acids long. In DNA, the CDR3 is TGTGCCAGCAGCCGGGACAGGGGTGAAAAACTGTTTTTT. This gives the protein CASSRDRGEKLFF.